This T cell receptor beta chain was sequenced in a study of shared clonotypes between healthy human individuals. Sequencing used immunoSEQ multiplex PCR; TCRdb keeps in-frame clones, though not all of them. In the table there are millions of clones, just under 95% of which are singletons. Regarding this clone: As yet, its antigen is unknown.

It was CD45RO-negative cells, positively selected for CCR7, that made up naive CD8 cells, with terminally differentiated effector memory CD45RA+ cells excluded. Overall study findings and caveats: The four-donor shared clonotypes exceeded non-shared clonotypes in generation probability, with non-shared ones scoring lower.

CDR3 length: 12 amino acids. Germline V lookup: CDR1 GTSNPN, CDR2 SVGIG (reference sequence). V was pared by 4 bases and J by 0 bases, with 4 bases between. This sequence joins TRBV30 and TRBJ1-3; D remains ambiguous. What was sequenced was naive CD8+ T cells sorted from blood. This TCR was sampled from a man between 18 and 29 years old in good health. The CDR3 here is CAWIHSGNTIYF. CDR3 in DNA: TGTGCCTGGATTCACTCTGGAAACACCATATATTTT.